The entry below describes one T cell receptor beta chain. Its target is unknown. The data stem from a study of PD-1 blockade in classical Hodgkin lymphoma. Following autologous stem cell transplantation, relapse occurred in every patient, and exposure to brentuximab vedotin varied. Whole-study findings and limits: Those achieving complete response showed baseline diversity like newly diagnosed patients. Exclusion covered patients beginning nivolumab under 1 year post-ASCT.

The V end lost 3 bases, the J end lost 4 bases, and 14 bases lay between the germline ends. Germline-derived CDR1 and CDR2 are MNHEY and SVGAGI. The CDR3 length is 15 residues. Sequenced by immunoSEQ multiplex PCR; TCRdb stores in-frame clones only, minus some. The repertoire holds around 99,000 clones, with about four fifths as singletons. This chain uses TRBV6-5 with TRBJ2-3; maybe TRBD2 (5 bases). The specimen comprised peripheral blood mononuclear cells (PBMCs), sampled before the second cycle of nivolumab. This TCR came from a human donor with classical Hodgkin lymphoma. For the CDR3, the DNA is TGTGCCAGCAGTTATCAGCCGGGGATGTCAGATACGCAGTATTTT. Its translation: CASSYQPGMSDTQYF.